Below, one T cell receptor (beta chain) is given with its context. CDR3 length: 18 residues. V shed 0 bases, J shed 4 bases, and the junction held 7 bases outside the gene matches. The germline CDR1 and CDR2 sequences are LGHDT and YNNKEL (reference sequence). This specimen comes from a study of blood T cell repertoires in COVID-19. Repertoires were generated with immunoSEQ multiplex PCR, while TCRdb's copy carries only in-frame clones and drops some. Of hundreds of thousands of clones in the sample, around nine tenths were seen once. The J gene is TRBJ2-3, the V gene TRBV3-1 (or the pseudogene TRBV3-2), with TRBD2 identical over 13 bases. The sequenced material came from PBMCs or T cells enriched from blood (not recorded which). The clonotype originates from a man aged 55 to 70 who had recovered from COVID-19. CDR3 sequence (DNA): TGTGCCAGCAGCCAAGAGGGAAGAGGACTAGCGGGAGCAGATACGCAGTATTTT. This codes for CASSQEGRGLAGADTQYF.